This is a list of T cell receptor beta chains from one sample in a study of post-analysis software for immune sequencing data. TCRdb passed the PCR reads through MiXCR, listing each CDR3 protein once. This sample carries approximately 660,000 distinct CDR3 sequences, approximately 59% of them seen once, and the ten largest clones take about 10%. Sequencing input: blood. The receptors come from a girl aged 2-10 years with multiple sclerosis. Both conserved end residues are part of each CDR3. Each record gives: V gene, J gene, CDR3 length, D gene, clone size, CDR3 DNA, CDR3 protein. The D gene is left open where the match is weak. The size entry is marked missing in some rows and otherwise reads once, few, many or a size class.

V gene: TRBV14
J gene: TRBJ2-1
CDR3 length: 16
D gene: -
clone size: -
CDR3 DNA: TGTGCCAGCAGCCACGTGGGTGCGGGTACTTACAATGAGCAGTTCTTC
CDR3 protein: CASSHVGAGTYNEQFF

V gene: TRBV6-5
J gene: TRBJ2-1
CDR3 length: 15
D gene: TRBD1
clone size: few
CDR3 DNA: TGTGCCAGCAGTTACTCAGGGGGCGGTTATAATGAGCAGTTCTTC
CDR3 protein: CASSYSGGGYNEQFF

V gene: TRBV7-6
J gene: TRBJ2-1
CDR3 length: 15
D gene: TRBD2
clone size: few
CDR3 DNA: TGTGCCAGCAGTAACGATGGACTAGCGGGAGGGAAACTGTTCTTC
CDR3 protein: CASSNDGLAGGKLFF

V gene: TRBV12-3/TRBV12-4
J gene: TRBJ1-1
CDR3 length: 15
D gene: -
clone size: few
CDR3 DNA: TGTGCCAGCAGTTTACTCACAGGCGGGGACACTGAAGCTTTCTTT
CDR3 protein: CASSLLTGGDTEAFF

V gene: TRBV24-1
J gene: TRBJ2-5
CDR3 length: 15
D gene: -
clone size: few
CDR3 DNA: TGTGCCACCAGTGAATCGGGCCTAAATCAAGAGACCCAGTACTTC
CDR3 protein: CATSESGLNQETQYF

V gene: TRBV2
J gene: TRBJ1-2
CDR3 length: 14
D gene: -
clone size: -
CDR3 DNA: TGTGCCAGCAGTGAAGTGGGACTTAACTATGGCTACACCTTC
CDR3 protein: CASSEVGLNYGYTF

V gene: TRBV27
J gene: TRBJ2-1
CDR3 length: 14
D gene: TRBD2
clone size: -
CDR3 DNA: TGTGCCAGCAGTCCCTTTGCGGGAGTTAATGAGCAGTTCTTC
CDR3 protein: CASSPFAGVNEQFF

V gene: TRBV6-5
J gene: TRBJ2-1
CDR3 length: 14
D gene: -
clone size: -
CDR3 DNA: TGTGCCAGCAGTTACTCTGTGACAAACCCGGAGCAGTTCTTC
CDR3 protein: CASSYSVTNPEQFF

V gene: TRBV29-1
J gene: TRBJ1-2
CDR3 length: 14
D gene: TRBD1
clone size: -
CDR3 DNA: TGCAGCGTTTCGGGACAGGGCCTCTTGGATGGCTACACCTTC
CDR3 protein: CSVSGQGLLDGYTF

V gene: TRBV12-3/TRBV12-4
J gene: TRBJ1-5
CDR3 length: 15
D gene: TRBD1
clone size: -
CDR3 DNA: TGTGCCAGCAGTCACAAGGAACAGGGGGGTCAGCCCCAGCATTTT
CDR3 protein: CASSHKEQGGQPQHF

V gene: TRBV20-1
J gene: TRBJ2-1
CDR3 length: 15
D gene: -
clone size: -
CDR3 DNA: TGCAGTGCTAGAGAGCAGGGGCGGGGGCGCAATGAGCAGTTCTTC
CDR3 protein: CSAREQGRGRNEQFF

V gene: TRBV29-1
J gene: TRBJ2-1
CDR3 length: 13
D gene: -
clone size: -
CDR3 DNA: TGCAGCGTTGAATTCTACCGGGGGAATGAGCAGTTCTTC
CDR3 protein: CSVEFYRGNEQFF

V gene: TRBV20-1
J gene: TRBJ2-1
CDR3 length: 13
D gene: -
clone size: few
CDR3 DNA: TGCAGTGTCCAACTACCGACCTACAATGAGCAGTTCTTC
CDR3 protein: CSVQLPTYNEQFF

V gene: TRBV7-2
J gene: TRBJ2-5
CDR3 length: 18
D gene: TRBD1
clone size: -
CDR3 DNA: TGTGCCAGCAGCTTAGTTTTCGAGACAGGGGTGATCCAAGAGACCCAGTACTTC
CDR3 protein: CASSLVFETGVIQETQYF

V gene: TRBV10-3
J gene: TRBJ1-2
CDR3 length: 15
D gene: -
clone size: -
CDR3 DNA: TGTGCCATCAGTGAGTCGACTTGGGGGACCGATGGCTACACCTTC
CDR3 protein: CAISESTWGTDGYTF